Only a few counts were recorded for the clone carrying this T cell receptor (beta chain). Antigen specificity is unknown. Documented time point: persistent/refractory GD, antithyroid drugs over 5 years with positive TRAb. TCR sequences were obtained from RNA taken from PBMCs. The guidelines of the American Thyroid Association were the basis for diagnosing Graves' disease. Blood from the periphery, about 9.7 milliliters in all, was drawn into EDTA tubes. These data are taken from a study of regulatory T cells in long-lasting Graves disease. Both iRepertoire HTBI primers and Arm-PCR of CDR3 regions were used to build the TCR beta libraries. TCRdb re-analysed the multiplex PCR reads in MiXCR, keeping a single row per CDR3 protein. This sample has roughly 400,000 distinct CDR3 sequences, with around 21% found just once. General study findings and limits: With a few thousand shared public clonotypes, persistent patients exceeded new patients, who shared about 1,000. Relative to newly diagnosed Graves' patients, persistent ones had lower TCR diversity.

The sample consisted of peripheral blood mononuclear cells (PBMCs), taken when the disease was refractory, from a patient treated with antithyroid drugs. This receptor was obtained from a female donor with Graves disease.

The CDR3 sequence: CASSFPGQIYNEQFF. CDR3 in DNA: TGTGCCAGCAGTTTTCCGGGGCAAATTTACAATGAGCAGTTCTTC. The rearrangement uses TRBV12-3 or TRBV12-4 and TRBJ2-1, with D tentatively TRBD1 or TRBD2 (5 bases each). CDR3 length: 15 amino acids. V lost 3 bases to trimming and J lost 4 bases, with 13 bases between them.